This entry lists 5 T cell receptor beta chains sequenced from one sample in a study of cytomegalovirus exposure and HLA in healthy donors. The study ran its PCR with 60 Vbeta and 13 Jbeta primers. Data came from immunoSEQ multiplex PCR; TCRdb stores just in-frame clones and leaves some out. The data contain about 210,000 clones, around four fifths of them seen just once; the ten biggest clones take up 10%. The sequenced sample consisted of PBMCs. The origin of the receptors is a woman aged 45 to 65 in good health and CMV-seropositive.

The chain combines TRBV5-1 with TRBJ2-2, with a possible D match to TRBD1 (6 bases). The CDR3 runs 13 residues. V shed 5 bases and J shed 2 bases, with 7 bases lying between them. Germline V gene lookup returns CDR1 SGHRS and CDR2 YFSETQ. This CDR3 reads CASRQGNTGELFF. CDR3 nucleotide sequence: TGCGCCAGCAGACAGGGTAACACCGGGGAGCTGTTTTTT.

The chain carries TRBV5-6 and TRBJ1-1; unclear D gene. Germline V gene sequence: CDR1 SGHDT, CDR2 YYEEEE. CDR3 size: 16 residues. Trimming removed 0 bases from V and 2 bases from J, with 14 bases in between. The CDR3 reads CASSLGLGRGNTEAFF. CDR3 DNA sequence: TGTGCCAGCAGCTTGGGTTTGGGCCGGGGAAACACTGAAGCTTTCTTT.

The V gene is TRBV2, the J gene TRBJ2-3; D gene ambiguous. Germline CDR1 is SNHLY and CDR2 is FYNNEI. This CDR3 is built from 13 residues. With 0 bases removed from V and 3 bases from J, the gap between germline ends came to 4 bases. CDR3 sequence: CASSEARTDTQYF. CDR3 in DNA: TGTGCCAGCAGTGAAGCGAGAACAGATACGCAGTATTTT.

This clone was picked up one time. The chain combines TRBV6-6 with TRBJ2-1; a possible D gene is TRBD1 (5 bases). The CDR3 consists of 14 residues. Germline CDR1 is MNHNY and CDR2 is SVGAGI (reference sequence). The V gene lost 2 bases and the J gene lost 7 bases, with 12 bases spanning the gap. CDR3 protein: CASSYQGRVNEQFF. The CDR3 DNA is TGTGCCAGCAGTTACCAGGGTCGGGTGAATGAGCAGTTCTTC.

A few counts support this clone. The J gene is TRBJ2-1, the V gene TRBV28; 8 bases are a match to TRBD2. Germline V CDR1 and CDR2: MDHEN, SYDVKM. The CDR3 consists of 15 residues. Trimming at V came to 6 bases and at J to 3 bases, leaving 7 bases not matched to a gene. CDR3 bases: TGTGCCAGCAGCAGAAGCGGGGGAATCTACAATGAGCAGTTCTTC. Translation gives CASSRSGGIYNEQFF. Full variable domain (rest looked up from reference TRBV28 and TRBJ2-1): DVKVTQSSRYLVKRTGEKVFLECVQDMDHENMFWYRQDPGLGLRLIYFSYDVKMKEKGDIPEGYSVSREKKERFSLILESASTNQTSMYLCASSRSGGIYNEQFFGPGTRLTVL.